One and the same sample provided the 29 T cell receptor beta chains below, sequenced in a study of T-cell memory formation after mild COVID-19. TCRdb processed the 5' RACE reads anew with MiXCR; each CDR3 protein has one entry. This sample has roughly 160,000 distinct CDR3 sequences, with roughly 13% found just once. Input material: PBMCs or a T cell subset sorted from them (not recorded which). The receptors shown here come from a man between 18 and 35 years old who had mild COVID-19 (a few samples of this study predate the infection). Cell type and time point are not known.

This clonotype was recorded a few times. The CDR3 DNA reads TGTGCCAGCAGTCCCCAGGGGATATCAGATACGCAGTATTTT. Residues: CASSPQGISDTQYF. The V call is TRBV12-3 or TRBV12-4, the J call TRBJ2-3, with D perhaps matching TRBD1 (6 bases). The CDR3 consists of 14 residues. V was shortened by 5 bases and J by 4 bases, with 13 bases between the two germline ends.

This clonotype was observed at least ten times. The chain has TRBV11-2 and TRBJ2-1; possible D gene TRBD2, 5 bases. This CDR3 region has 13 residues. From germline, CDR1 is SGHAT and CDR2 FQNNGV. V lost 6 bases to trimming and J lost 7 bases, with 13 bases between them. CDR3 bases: TGTGCCAGCAGTCTCGGACTTCAAAATGAGCAGTTCTTC. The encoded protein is CASSLGLQNEQFF.

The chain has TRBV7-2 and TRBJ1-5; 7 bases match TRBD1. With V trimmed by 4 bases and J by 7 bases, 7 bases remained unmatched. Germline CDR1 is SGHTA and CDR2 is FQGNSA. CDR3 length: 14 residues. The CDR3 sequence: CASSYRTGGQPQHF. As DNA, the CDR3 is TGTGCCAGCAGCTATAGGACAGGCGGGCAGCCCCAGCATTTT.

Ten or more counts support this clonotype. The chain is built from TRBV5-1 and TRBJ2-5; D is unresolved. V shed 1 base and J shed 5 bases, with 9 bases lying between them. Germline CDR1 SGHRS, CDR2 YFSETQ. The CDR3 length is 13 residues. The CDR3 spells CASSLLGSETQYF. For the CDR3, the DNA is TGCGCCAGCAGCTTGCTGGGGTCGGAGACCCAGTACTTC.

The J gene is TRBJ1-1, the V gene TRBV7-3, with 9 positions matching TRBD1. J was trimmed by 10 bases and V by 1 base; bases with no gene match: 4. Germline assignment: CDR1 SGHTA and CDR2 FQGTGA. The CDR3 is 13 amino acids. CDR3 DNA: TGTGCCAGCAGCTTAATGGGACAGGGAACAGCTTTCTTT. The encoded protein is CASSLMGQGTAFF. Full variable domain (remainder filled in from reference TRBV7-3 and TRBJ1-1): GAGVSQTPSNKVTEKGKYVELRCDPISGHTALYWYRQSLGQGPEFLIYFQGTGAADDSGLPNDRFFAVRPEGSVSTLKIQRTERGDSAVYLCASSLMGQGTAFFGQGTRLTVV.

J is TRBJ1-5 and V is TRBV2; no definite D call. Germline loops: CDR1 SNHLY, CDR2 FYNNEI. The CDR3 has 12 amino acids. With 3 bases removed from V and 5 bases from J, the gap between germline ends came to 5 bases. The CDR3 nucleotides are TGTGCCAGCAGTGACGGCTATCAGCCCCAGCATTTT. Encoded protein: CASSDGYQPQHF.

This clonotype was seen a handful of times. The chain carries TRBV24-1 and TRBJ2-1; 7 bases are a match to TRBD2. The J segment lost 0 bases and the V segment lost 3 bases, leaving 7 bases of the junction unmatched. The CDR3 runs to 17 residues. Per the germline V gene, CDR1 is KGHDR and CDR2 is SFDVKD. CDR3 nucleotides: TGTGCCACCAGTGATGGAAGCGGGGAGATCTCCTACAATGAGCAGTTCTTC. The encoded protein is CATSDGSGEISYNEQFF.

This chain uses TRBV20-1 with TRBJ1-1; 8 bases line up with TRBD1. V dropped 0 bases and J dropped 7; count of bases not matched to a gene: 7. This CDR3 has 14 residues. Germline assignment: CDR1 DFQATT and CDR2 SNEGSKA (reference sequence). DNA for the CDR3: TGCAGTGCTAGAGATCGTCGGGGACAGGTTGAAGCTTTCTTT. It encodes CSARDRRGQVEAFF.

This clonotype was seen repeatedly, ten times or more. The CDR3 sequence is CASSLWSSGTEAFF. The CDR3 coding sequence is TGCGCCAGCAGCTTGTGGTCATCGGGGACTGAAGCTTTCTTT. This chain links TRBV5-1 with TRBJ1-1, with unresolved D. Trimming pared 1 base from V and 5 bases from J, leaving 12 bases between. The CDR3 loop spans 14 amino acids. Germline V gene sequence: CDR1 SGHRS, CDR2 YFSETQ.

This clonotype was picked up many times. The CDR3 here is CASSYSGARTGELFF. CDR3 sequence (DNA): TGTGCCAGCAGTTACTCGGGGGCCCGCACCGGGGAGCTGTTTTTT. The chain uses TRBV6-2 or TRBV6-3 and TRBJ2-2; D perhaps matches TRBD1 (6 bases). Looked up from germline, CDR1 is MNHEY and CDR2 is SVGEGT. V lost 0 bases, J lost 4 bases, and 9 bases lay in between. The length of the CDR3 is 15 residues.

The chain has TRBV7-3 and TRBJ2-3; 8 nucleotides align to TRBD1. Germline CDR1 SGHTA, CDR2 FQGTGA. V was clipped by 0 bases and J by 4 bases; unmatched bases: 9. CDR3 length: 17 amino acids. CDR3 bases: TGTGCCAGCAGCTTAACGGCTCCTAGGACAGGGTCAGATACGCAGTATTTT. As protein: CASSLTAPRTGSDTQYF.

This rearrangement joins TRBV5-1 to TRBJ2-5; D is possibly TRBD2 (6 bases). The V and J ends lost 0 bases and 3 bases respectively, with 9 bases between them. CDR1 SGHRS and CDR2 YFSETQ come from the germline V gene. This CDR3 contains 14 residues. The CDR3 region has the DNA TGCGCCAGCAGCTTGGGTCCGGGGGAAGAGACCCAGTACTTC. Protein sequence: CASSLGPGEETQYF.

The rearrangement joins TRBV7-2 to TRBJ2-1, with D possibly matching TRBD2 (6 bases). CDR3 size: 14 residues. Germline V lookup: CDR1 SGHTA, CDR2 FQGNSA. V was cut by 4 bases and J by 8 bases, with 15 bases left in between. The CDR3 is CASSSGLMSDEQFF. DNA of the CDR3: TGTGCCAGCAGCTCAGGACTAATGTCGGATGAGCAGTTCTTC.

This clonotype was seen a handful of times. CDR3 sequence (DNA): TGTGCCAGCAGCTCCGGACTAGCGGGGGGGCTCGCAGATACGCAGTATTTT. It codes for CASSSGLAGGLADTQYF. The chain is built from TRBV7-3 and TRBJ2-3, with 15 bases identical to TRBD2. CDR1 SGHTA and CDR2 FQGTGA come from the germline V gene. Germline trimming cut 4 bases from V and 4 bases from J; bases unmatched to any gene: 6. There are 17 residues in the CDR3.

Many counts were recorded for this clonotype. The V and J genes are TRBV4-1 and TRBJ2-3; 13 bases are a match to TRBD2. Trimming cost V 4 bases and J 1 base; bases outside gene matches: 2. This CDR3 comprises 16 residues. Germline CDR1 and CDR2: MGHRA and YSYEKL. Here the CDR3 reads CASSLGLAGGTDTQYF. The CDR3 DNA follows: TGCGCCAGCAGCCTTGGACTAGCGGGGGGCACAGATACGCAGTATTTT.

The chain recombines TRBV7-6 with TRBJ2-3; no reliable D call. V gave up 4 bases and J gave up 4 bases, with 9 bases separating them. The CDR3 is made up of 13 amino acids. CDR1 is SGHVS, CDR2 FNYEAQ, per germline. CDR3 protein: CASSYSAADTQYF. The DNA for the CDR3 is TGTGCCAGCAGCTACTCAGCCGCAGATACGCAGTATTTT.

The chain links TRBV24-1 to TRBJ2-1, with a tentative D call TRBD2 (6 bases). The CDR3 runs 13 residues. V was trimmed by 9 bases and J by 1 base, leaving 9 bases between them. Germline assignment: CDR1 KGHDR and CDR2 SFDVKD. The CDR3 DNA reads TGTGCCACCCGGGGGAGATCCTACAATGAGCAGTTCTTC. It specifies CATRGRSYNEQFF.

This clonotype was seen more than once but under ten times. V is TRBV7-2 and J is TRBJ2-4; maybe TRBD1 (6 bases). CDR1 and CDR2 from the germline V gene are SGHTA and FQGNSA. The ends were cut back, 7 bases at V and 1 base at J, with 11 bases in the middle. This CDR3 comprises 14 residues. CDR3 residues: CASTQGQAKNIQYF. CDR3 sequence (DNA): TGTGCCAGCACCCAAGGACAGGCCAAAAACATTCAGTACTTC. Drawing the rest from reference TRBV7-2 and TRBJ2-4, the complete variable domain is GAGVSQSPSNKVTEKGKDVELRCDPISGHTALYWYRQSLGQGLEFLIYFQGNSAPDKSGLPSDRFSAERTGGSVSTLTIQRTQQEDSAVYLCASTQGQAKNIQYFGAGTRLSVL.

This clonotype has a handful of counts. The chain's CDR3 is CASSLGGQGYEQYF. The DNA of the CDR3 is TGTGCCAGCAGCTTAGGGGGACAGGGCTACGAGCAGTACTTC. The chain has TRBV7-8 and TRBJ2-7, with TRBD1 matching 9 bases. The CDR3 runs 14 residues. The V gene end was trimmed by 1 base and the J gene end by 3 bases; junction bases not matched to a gene: 1. Germline V gene data show CDR1 as SGHVS and CDR2 as FQNEAQ. Filled out from reference TRBV7-8 and TRBJ2-7, the complete variable domain reads GAGVSQSPRYKVAKRGQDVALRCDPISGHVSLFWYQQALGQGPEFLTYFQNEAQLDKSGLPSDRFFAERPEGSVSTLKIQRTQQEDSAVYLCASSLGGQGYEQYFGPGTRLTVT.

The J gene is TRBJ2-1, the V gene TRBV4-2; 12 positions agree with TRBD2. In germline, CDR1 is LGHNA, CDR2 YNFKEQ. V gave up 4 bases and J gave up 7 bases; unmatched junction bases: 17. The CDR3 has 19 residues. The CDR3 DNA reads TGTGCCAGCAGCCCTCGAACTGAGGCTAGCGGGAGGGTAGGAAATGAGCAGTTCTTC. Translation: CASSPRTEASGRVGNEQFF.

The CDR3 sequence: CASSPWTAYGYTF. CDR3 nucleotides: TGTGCCAGCAGCCCCTGGACAGCATATGGCTACACCTTC. The rearrangement uses TRBV7-8 and TRBJ1-2; perhaps TRBD1 as D (6 bases). This CDR3 spans 13 amino acids. CDR1 is SGHVS and CDR2 is FQNEAQ in the germline V gene. The ends were cut back, 5 bases at V and 5 bases at J, with 12 bases in the middle.

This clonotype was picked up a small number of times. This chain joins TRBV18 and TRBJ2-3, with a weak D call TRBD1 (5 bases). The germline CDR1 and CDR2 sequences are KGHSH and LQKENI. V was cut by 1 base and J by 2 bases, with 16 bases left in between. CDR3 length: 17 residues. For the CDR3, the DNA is TGTGCCAGCTCACCACGAGCAGGGTCAGGTCCCACAGATACGCAGTATTTT. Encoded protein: CASSPRAGSGPTDTQYF.

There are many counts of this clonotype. This CDR3 reads CASSPDRPEETQYF. The DNA for the CDR3 is TGCGCCAGCAGCCCGGACAGGCCGGAGGAGACCCAGTACTTC. The chain uses TRBV5-1 and TRBJ2-5, with 7 bases lining up with TRBD1. CDR1 is SGHRS and CDR2 is YFSETQ in the germline V gene. Germline trimming cut 4 bases from V and 5 bases from J; bases unmatched to any gene: 8. The CDR3 totals 14 residues.

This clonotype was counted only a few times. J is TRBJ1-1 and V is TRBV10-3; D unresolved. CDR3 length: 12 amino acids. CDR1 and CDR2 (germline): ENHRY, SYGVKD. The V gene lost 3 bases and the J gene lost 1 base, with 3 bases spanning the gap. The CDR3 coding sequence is TGTGCCATCAGTGACGGGAACACTGAAGCTTTCTTT. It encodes CAISDGNTEAFF.

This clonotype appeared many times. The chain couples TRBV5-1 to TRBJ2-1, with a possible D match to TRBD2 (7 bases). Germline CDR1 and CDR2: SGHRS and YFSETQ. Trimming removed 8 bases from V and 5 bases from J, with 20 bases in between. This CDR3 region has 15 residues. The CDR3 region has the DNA TGCGCCAGTGCCGCGGGGGCCCCCCTTGACAATGAGCAGTTCTTC. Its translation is CASAAGAPLDNEQFF.

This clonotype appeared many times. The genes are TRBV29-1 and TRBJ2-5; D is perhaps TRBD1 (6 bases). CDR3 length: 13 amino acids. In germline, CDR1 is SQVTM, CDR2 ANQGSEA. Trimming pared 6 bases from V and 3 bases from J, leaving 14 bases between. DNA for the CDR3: TGCAGCGTCGGTTGGGGACAAGAAGAGACCCAGTACTTC. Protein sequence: CSVGWGQEETQYF.

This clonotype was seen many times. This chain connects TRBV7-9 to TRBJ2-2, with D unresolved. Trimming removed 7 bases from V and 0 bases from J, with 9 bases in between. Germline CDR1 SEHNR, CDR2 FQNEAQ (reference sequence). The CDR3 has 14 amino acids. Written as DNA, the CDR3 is TGTGCCAGCACCTCACATGCGAACACCGGGGAGCTGTTTTTT. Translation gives CASTSHANTGELFF.

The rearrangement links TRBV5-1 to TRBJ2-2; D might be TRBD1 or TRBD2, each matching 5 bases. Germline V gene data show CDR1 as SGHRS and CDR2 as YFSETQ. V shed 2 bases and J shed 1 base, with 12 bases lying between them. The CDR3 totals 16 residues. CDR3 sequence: CASSFSGTGNTGELFF. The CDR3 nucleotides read TGCGCCAGCAGCTTTTCCGGGACCGGGAACACCGGGGAGCTGTTTTTT.

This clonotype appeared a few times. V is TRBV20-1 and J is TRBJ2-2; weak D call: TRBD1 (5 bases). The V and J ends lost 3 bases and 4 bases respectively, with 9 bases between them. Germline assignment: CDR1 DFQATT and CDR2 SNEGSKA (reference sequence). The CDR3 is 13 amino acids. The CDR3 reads CSASRQGTGELFF. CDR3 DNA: TGCAGTGCTAGTCGTCAGGGCACCGGGGAGCTGTTTTTT.